Following are 20 T cell receptor beta chains from one sample sequenced in a study of tumor-infiltrating lymphocytes in primary liver carcinoma. A primer in the constant region served to generate TCR beta cDNA from 450 to 650 ng of total RNA. Nested multiplex PCR, run for three rounds with slightly modified ARM-PCR, yielded TCR beta libraries. The first two PCR rounds used TRBV1-TRBV30 primers with a Cbeta primer, 9 to 11 cycles each. TCRdb re-analysed the multiplex PCR reads in MiXCR, keeping a single row per CDR3 protein. The sample records some 38,000 distinct CDR3 sequences, just under 75% being singletons. Co-extracted RNA and DNA came from about 19-30 mg of unsorted bulk tissue. Sequencing used liver tumor tissue from sampling region 4. Regarding subset: tumor region T4, right-lateral pole. These receptors all come from a man aged 40-55 years with primary liver carcinoma and hepatitis B virus infection.

On this clonotype itself: One end of the junction does not line up with germline, which may come from a read error. The chain carries TRBV13 and TRBJ1-5; D uncertain. Germline V gene data show CDR1 as PRHDT and CDR2 as FYEKMQ (reference sequence). CDR3 length: 14 amino acids. DNA of the CDR3: TGTGCCAGCAGCTTAGGAGGGTCTCATCAGCTCCGGCAGTTT. Translated: CASSLGGSHQLRQF.

This sequence joins TRBV30 and TRBJ2-5; D remains ambiguous. The CDR3 is 13 amino acids. Per the germline V gene, CDR1 is GTSNPN and CDR2 is SVGIG (reference sequence). For the CDR3, the DNA is TGTTTCTATGGGCTAGTGCCCCAAGAGACCCAGTACTTC. It yields the protein CFYGLVPQETQYF.

V and J are TRBV28 and TRBJ1-5; TRBD1 might be the D (5 bases). This CDR3 is built from 16 residues. Germline V CDR1 and CDR2: MDHEN, SYDVKM. V shed 5 bases and J shed 3 bases, with 17 bases lying between them. For the CDR3, the DNA is TGTGCCAGCAGTACCGGTAGACGGGGGACCAATCAGCCCCAGCATTTT. This translates into CASSTGRRGTNQPQHF.

Notes on this clonotype: One junction end disagrees with the germline gene, perhaps due to a read error. Here the CDR3 reads CNVVPSTDTQYF. The DNA of the CDR3 is TGCAACGTTGTCCCCTCCACAGATACGCAGTATTTT. The genes are TRBV29-1 and TRBJ2-3, with no clear D. CDR3 length equals 12 residues. Germline CDR1 SQVTM, CDR2 ANQGSEA.

In the case of this clonotype: An end of the junction does not agree with germline; a read error may underlie this. V gene TRBV11-2 combines with J gene TRBJ2-3, with a tentative D call TRBD1 (5 bases). Germline values: CDR1 SGHAT, CDR2 FQNNGV. The CDR3 covers 15 residues. CDR3 in amino acids: CVSSPSPGSTDTQYF. In DNA, the CDR3 is TGTGTCAGCAGCCCAAGCCCAGGGAGCACAGATACGCAGTATTTT.

This clonotype was found a few times. The CDR3 carries no conserved terminal phenylalanine or tryptophan, so it likely arises from a read error. The V and J genes are TRBV29-1 and TRBJ1-1; unclear D gene. The CDR3 runs 15 residues. CDR1 and CDR2 (germline): SQVTM, ANQGSEA. V was trimmed by 8 bases and J by 0 bases, leaving 19 bases between them. CDR3 in amino acids: CSTVVVGGLNTEAFL. DNA of the CDR3: TGCAGCACCGTTGTTGTAGGAGGCTTGAACACTGAAGCTTTCCTT.

This clonotype appeared a single time. One junction end does not reproduce the germline sequence, and a read error may be involved. V usage is TRBV11-2 and J usage is TRBJ2-1, with TRBD2 matching 7 bases. CDR1 SGHAT and CDR2 FQNNGV come from the germline V gene. The CDR3 extends over 15 amino acids. The CDR3 sequence: CASSFSGPFYHEQFF. CDR3 nucleotides: TGTGCCAGCAGCTTTAGCGGGCCATTCTACCATGAGCAGTTCTTC.

This clonotype was observed many times. V is TRBV30 and J is TRBJ2-1; tentative D call: TRBD2 (5 bases). Trimming stripped 5 bases from V and 1 base from J, with 18 bases between. Looked up from germline, CDR1 is GTSNPN and CDR2 is SVGIG (reference sequence). CDR3 length equals 16 residues. The CDR3 here is CAWGRPGSESYNEQFF. CDR3 bases: TGTGCCTGGGGCCGGCCGGGGTCTGAGTCCTACAATGAGCAGTTCTTC.

About this clonotype itself: One end of the junction does not line up with germline, which may come from a read error. The genes are TRBV4-1 and TRBJ2-2; tentative D call: TRBD2 (5 bases). CDR3 length equals 14 residues. CDR1 MGHRA and CDR2 YSYEKL come from the germline V gene. CDR3 coding DNA: TGCGCCAGCAGCCAACATAGCCTCTCCGGGGAGCTGCTTTTT. Its protein is CASSQHSLSGELLF.

Sample share makes this clonotype medium-sized. This chain links TRBV6-5 with TRBJ2-2, with 8 bases identical to TRBD2. Trimming at V came to 2 bases and at J to 6 bases, leaving 5 bases not matched to a gene. The CDR3 is 15 residues long. Germline CDR1 and CDR2: MNHEY and SVGAGI. The CDR3 DNA is TGTGCCAGCAGTTACCGGACTAGCTGGGCCGGGGAGCTGTTTTTT. This codes for CASSYRTSWAGELFF.

As regards this clonotype: The junction and the germline gene differ at one end; a read error may be behind it. This chain connects TRBV20-1 to TRBJ2-5; D is unclear. CDR3 size: 12 residues. Germline loops: CDR1 DFQATT, CDR2 SNEGSKA (reference sequence). CDR3 sequence: CSARVWEEAQYF. In DNA, the CDR3 is TGCAGTGCTAGAGTATGGGAAGAGGCCCAGTACTTC.

This clonotype showed up many times. The rearrangement uses TRBV5-1 and TRBJ2-1; TRBD2 matches 8 bases. The CDR3 sequence is 15 residues long. Per the germline V gene, CDR1 is SGHRS and CDR2 is YFSETQ. V shed 2 bases and J 5 bases; nucleotides not matched to a gene: 6. As DNA, the CDR3 is TGCGCCAGCAGCTTAGGGCTAGCGGGTAACAATGAGCAGTTCTTC. Its translation is CASSLGLAGNNEQFF.

As regards this clonotype: A read error may produce the germline difference seen at one junction end. The rearrangement joins TRBV5-1 to TRBJ1-2; D perhaps matches TRBD1 (5 bases). Per the germline V gene, CDR1 is SGHRS and CDR2 is YFSETQ. The CDR3 has 19 amino acids. The CDR3: CANSSPSIGTGEGNYGYTF. As DNA, the CDR3 is TGCGCCAACAGCAGCCCCTCGATAGGGACGGGGGAAGGGAACTATGGCTACACCTTC.

This clonotype was seen a single time. One base away lies a much larger clone, so this may be a sequencing read error. The chain has TRBV18 and TRBJ1-6, with D perhaps matching TRBD1 (5 bases). This CDR3 contains 15 residues. The germline gives CDR1 KGHSH, CDR2 LQKENI. Trimming left V 4 bases short and J 6 bases short, with 13 bases between. The CDR3 DNA follows: TGTGCCAGCTCACTCTTGGGACCGATTAATTCACCCCTCCACTTT. The encoded protein is CASSLLGPINSPLHF.

V and J are TRBV6-6 and TRBJ2-3; 12 nucleotides match TRBD2. Germline assignment: CDR1 MNHNY and CDR2 SVGAGI (reference sequence). CDR3 size: 19 residues. V dropped 7 bases and J dropped 0; count of bases not matched to a gene: 14. CDR3 coding DNA: TGTGCCAGCACCGACCCCCGGGTAGGACTAGCGGGAAGCACAGATACGCAGTATTTT. This codes for CASTDPRVGLAGSTDTQYF.

This clonotype was seen a single time. The V gene is TRBV12-3 or TRBV12-4, the J gene TRBJ2-1; no reliable D call. The V and J ends lost 7 bases and 6 bases respectively, with 10 bases between them. The CDR3 is 12 residues long. The CDR3 protein is CASNPLSNEQFF. The CDR3 coding sequence is TGTGCCAGCAATCCACTAAGCAATGAGCAGTTCTTC.

This clonotype was seen a few times. In this CDR3 the conserved last residue, phenylalanine or tryptophan, is missing, so a read error is likely. The chain couples TRBV29-1 to TRBJ2-5; no firm D call. The CDR3 is 15 residues long. CDR1 SQVTM and CDR2 ANQGSEA come from the germline V gene. The CDR3 here is CSVEEPGHFQETQYL. The CDR3 DNA is TGCAGCGTTGAAGAACCCGGGCACTTCCAAGAGACACAGTACCTC.

About this clonotype: This clone may be a read error of a much larger clone one base away. The chain uses TRBV20-1 and TRBJ2-5; tentative D call: TRBD2 (6 bases). The CDR3 runs 12 residues. With 4 bases removed from V and 5 bases from J, the gap between germline ends came to 11 bases. The germline gives CDR1 DFQATT, CDR2 SNEGSKA (reference sequence). CDR3 amino acids: CSAIVGGETQYF. As DNA, the CDR3 is TGCAGTGCTATAGTGGGAGGCGAGACCCAGTACTTC.

Remarks on this clonotype: Since no conserved phenylalanine or tryptophan closes the CDR3, a read error is the likely cause. This sequence joins TRBV10-3 and TRBJ1-5; 7 bases agree with TRBD1. The CDR3 sequence is 13 residues long. V trimming: 10 bases; J trimming: 9 bases; junction bases outside the gene matches: 12. Looked up from germline, CDR1 is ENHRY and CDR2 is SYGVKD. The CDR3 spells CATTGTDQLPQHL. As DNA, the CDR3 is TGTGCCACGACCGGGACAGACCAGTTGCCCCAGCATTTA.

In regard to this clonotype: Germline and junction disagree at one end, which may indicate a read error. This chain joins TRBV11-2 and TRBJ2-3; TRBD2 aligns across 8 bases. The CDR3 loop spans 15 amino acids. CDR1 is SGHAT, CDR2 FQNNGV, per germline. CDR3 bases: TGTGCCAGCACCATACTAGCGGACAACACAGATACTCAGTATTTT. It codes for CASTILADNTDTQYF.